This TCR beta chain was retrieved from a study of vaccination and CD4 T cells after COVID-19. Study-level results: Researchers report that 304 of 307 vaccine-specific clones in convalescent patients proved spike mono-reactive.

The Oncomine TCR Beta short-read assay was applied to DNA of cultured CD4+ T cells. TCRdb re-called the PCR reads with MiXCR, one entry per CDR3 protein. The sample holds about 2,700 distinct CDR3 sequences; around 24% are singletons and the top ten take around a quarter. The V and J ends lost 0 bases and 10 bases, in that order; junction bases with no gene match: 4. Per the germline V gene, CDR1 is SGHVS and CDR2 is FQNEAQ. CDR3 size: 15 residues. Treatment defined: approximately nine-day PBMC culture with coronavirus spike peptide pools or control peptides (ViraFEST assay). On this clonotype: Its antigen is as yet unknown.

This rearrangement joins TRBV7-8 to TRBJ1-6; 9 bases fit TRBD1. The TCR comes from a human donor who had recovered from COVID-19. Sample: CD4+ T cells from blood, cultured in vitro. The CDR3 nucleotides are TGTGCCAGCAGCTTAGCTCTACAGGGGGCCTCACCCCTCCACTTT. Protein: CASSLALQGASPLHF. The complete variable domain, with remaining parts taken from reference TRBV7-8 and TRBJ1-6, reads GAGVSQSPRYKVAKRGQDVALRCDPISGHVSLFWYQQALGQGPEFLTYFQNEAQLDKSGLPSDRFFAERPEGSVSTLKIQRTQQEDSAVYLCASSLALQGASPLHFGNGTRLTVT.